Listed here are 3 T cell receptor beta chains from one sample, sequenced in a study of blood T cell repertoires in COVID-19. Assay: immunoSEQ multiplex PCR; the TCRdb copy retains only in-frame clones and omits some. The sample holds about 130,000 clones, 79% seen once. Sequenced material: peripheral blood. The receptors come from a man aged 35-49 years with active or convalescent COVID-19.

The V gene is TRBV5-1, the J gene TRBJ2-1, with 12 nucleotides matching TRBD2. V lost 4 bases and J lost 0; bases outside the gene matches: 8. There are 18 residues in the CDR3. CDR1 and CDR2 (germline): SGHRS, YFSETQ. The CDR3, as DNA: TGCGCCAGCAGCCCTGGGACTAGCGGGCCTAGCTCCTACAATGAGCAGTTCTTC. Amino acids: CASSPGTSGPSSYNEQFF.

V gene TRBV30 combines with J gene TRBJ1-5, with a weak D call TRBD1 (6 bases). Looked up from germline, CDR1 is GTSNPN and CDR2 is SVGIG (reference sequence). V lost 2 bases, J lost 5 bases, and 10 bases lay in between. The CDR3 runs 13 residues. The CDR3 reads CAWSRDIDQPQHF. CDR3 DNA: TGTGCCTGGAGTCGGGACATCGATCAGCCCCAGCATTTT.

This clone was picked up one time. The genes are TRBV19 and TRBJ2-1, with 9 bases identical to TRBD2. Trimming at V came to 6 bases and at J to 5 bases, leaving 8 bases not matched to a gene. The CDR3 sequence is 15 residues long. Germline assignment: CDR1 LNHDA and CDR2 SQIVND (reference sequence). The CDR3 DNA reads TGTGCCAGTAGCAGGGGACTAGCCAGTGACAATGAGCAGTTCTTC. Translated: CASSRGLASDNEQFF.